The 18 T cell receptor beta chains below all came from one sample that was sequenced in a study of T cells expressing NK-cell markers (dated by TCRdb to the early 2020s). Library creation used 5' RACE. The sample was run on an Illumina HiSeq 2000. TCRdb reprocessed the reads and lists each CDR3 protein sequence as a single entry, with no DNA. The table held for this sample gives about 380,000 distinct CDR3 sequences. The leading ten clones occupy roughly 5.4% of the sample. Sample: blood T cells: a sorted CD56 or NKG2C T cell subset, CD4+ or CD8+ T cells, or bulk PBMC T cells (not recorded which). The receptor set was obtained from a man aged 18-69 years in good health.

This chain links TRBV2 with TRBJ2-1. The CDR3 sequence is 16 residues long. CDR1 and CDR2 from the germline V gene are SNHLY and FYNNEI. This CDR3 is CASSEHGVSSYNEQFF. The full variable domain, in which reference TRBV2 and TRBJ2-1 provide the parts outside the CDR3, is EPEVTQTPSHQVTQMGQEVILRCVPISNHLYFYWYRQILGQKVEFLVSFYNNEISEKSEIFDDQFSVERPDGSNFTLKIRSTKLEDSAMYFCASSEHGVSSYNEQFFGPGTRLTVL.

This chain uses TRBV7-2 with TRBJ2-7; with no DNA, the TCRdb D assignment of TRBD1 cannot be verified. This CDR3 spans 12 amino acids. Germline V gives CDR1 SGHTA, CDR2 FQGNSA. CDR3 protein: CASSWVGAEQYF.

V and J are TRBV20-1 and TRBJ1-1; TCRdb returns TRBD1, unconfirmable since there is no DNA. The CDR3 is 15 amino acids. The germline V gene has CDR1 DFQATT and CDR2 SNEGSKA (reference sequence). CDR3 region: CSARDRGRANTEAFF.

This chain links TRBV7-9 with TRBJ2-7; checking the TCRdb D call of TRBD1 is not possible without DNA. CDR1 and CDR2 (germline): SEHNR, FQNEAQ (reference sequence). The CDR3 length is 17 residues. The CDR3 is CASSPRPGWDRVIEQYF.

The genes are TRBV15 and TRBJ1-4. The CDR3 extends over 12 amino acids. Germline CDR1 reads LNHNV; CDR2 reads YYDKDF (reference sequence). CDR3 in amino acids: CATSRINEKLFF.

The rearrangement uses TRBV6-6 and TRBJ2-3; the TRBD2 assignment by TCRdb is unverifiable without DNA. Germline V lookup: CDR1 MNHNY, CDR2 SVGAGI (reference sequence). The CDR3 is 12 residues long. The CDR3 loop is CASGGRTDTQYF.

V is TRBV6-1 and J is TRBJ1-4; lacking DNA, the TRBD1 call made by TCRdb goes unchecked. The CDR3 is made up of 14 amino acids. Germline CDR1 is MNHNS and CDR2 is SASEGT. The chain's CDR3 is CASSEGQGREKLFF.

CDR3 sequence reads: CASSVDRENEKLFF. The gene calls are TRBV5-1 and TRBJ1-4. This CDR3 region has 14 residues. Germline CDR1 SGHRS, CDR2 YFSETQ.

This chain's CDR3 is CASSPRQGAHEQYF. The rearrangement links TRBV18 to TRBJ2-7; there is no DNA to check the TCRdb D call of TRBD1. The CDR3 has 14 residues. The germline gives CDR1 KGHSH, CDR2 LQKENI.

This chain links TRBV3-1 with TRBJ1-6. Germline lookup yields CDR1 LGHDT and CDR2 YNNKEL (reference sequence). The CDR3 sequence is 13 residues long. The CDR3 region is CASRAGTGSPLHF.

This chain joins TRBV12-3 or TRBV12-4 and TRBJ1-3. The CDR3 covers 15 residues. This chain's CDR3 is CASSSDLNSGNTIYF.

The chain uses TRBV5-6 and TRBJ2-7; TCRdb gives TRBD1 as the D gene, but with no DNA this cannot be confirmed. The germline CDR1 and CDR2 sequences are SGHDT and YYEEEE. This CDR3 is built from 16 residues. The CDR3 spells CASSFFLGKRGYEQYF. The full variable domain, completed using reference TRBV5-6 and TRBJ2-7, is DAGVTQSPTHLIKTRGQQVTLRCSPKSGHDTVSWYQQALGQGPQFIFQYYEEEERQRGNFPDRFSGHQFPNYSSELNVNALLLGDSALYLCASSFFLGKRGYEQYFGPGTRLTVT.

The chain's CDR3 is CASSVGRGAGATEQYF. The chain has TRBV9 and TRBJ2-7; TCRdb selects TRBD1, and the lack of DNA leaves this call unchecked. Germline V gene lookup returns CDR1 SGDLS and CDR2 YYNGEE. This CDR3 has 16 amino acids. The full variable domain, completed using reference TRBV9 and TRBJ2-7, is DSGVTQTPKHLITATGQRVTLRCSPRSGDLSVYWYQQSLDQGLQFLIQYYNGEERAKGNILERFSAQQFPDLHSELNLSSLELGDSALYFCASSVGRGAGATEQYFGPGTRLTVT.

The chain is built from TRBV6-2 or TRBV6-3 and TRBJ2-7; checking the TCRdb D call of TRBD1 is not possible without DNA. CDR3 length: 12 amino acids. Germline CDR1 MNHEY, CDR2 SVGEGT. The CDR3 spells CASSPGNDEQYF.

This sequence joins TRBV6-1 and TRBJ1-6; absent DNA, TCRdb's TRBD1 call cannot be checked. The CDR3 covers 13 residues. The germline V gene encodes CDR1 MNHNS and CDR2 SASEGT. CDR3 sequence: CASPRDLNSPLHF.

The CDR3 reads CAISVLDSYNSPLHF. The chain couples TRBV10-3 to TRBJ1-6. This CDR3 is built from 15 residues. Germline CDR1 ENHRY, CDR2 SYGVKD.

V gene TRBV5-1 combines with J gene TRBJ1-4. Germline CDR1 is SGHRS and CDR2 is YFSETQ. The CDR3 runs 14 residues. The CDR3: CASSSGVYSEKLFF.

This CDR3 is CASSFRQKTYEQYF. The chain has TRBV7-8 and TRBJ2-7; the TRBD1 assignment by TCRdb is unverifiable without DNA. Germline assignment: CDR1 SGHVS and CDR2 FQNEAQ. This CDR3 contains 14 residues.